These T cell receptor beta chains were read from a single sample in a study of cytomegalovirus exposure and HLA in healthy donors. Profiled with immunoSEQ multiplex PCR; TCRdb holds only in-frame clones, not every one. The sample holds 200,000 to 300,000 clones, about 90% seen once. The specimen sequenced was PBMCs. The receptors were gathered from a woman aged 25 to 39 in good health and CMV-seropositive. Both conserved end residues are part of each CDR3. D genes are given only for firm matches. Not all rows give a size; the values are once, few, many and, for expanded clones, a class.

TRBJ2-2,.,TRBV28,.,TGTGCCAGCAGTTTAAGGAGGACAGCCTTTAACACCGGGGAGCTGTTTTTT,CASSLRRTAFNTGELFF
TRBJ2-7,.,TRBV4-1,TRBD1,TGCGCCAGCAGCCGAGTACCGGGACAGGGAACCTACGAGCAGTACTTC,CASSRVPGQGTYEQYF
TRBJ2-3,.,TRBV6-1,TRBD2,TGTGCCAGCAGGAGACTAGCGGGAGGGCCGGATACGCAGTATTTT,CASRRLAGGPDTQYF
TRBJ2-2,.,TRBV27,TRBD2,TGTGCCAGCAAAATCGGGACTAGCGGGAGCTCGCAGACCGGGGAGCTGTTTTTT,CASKIGTSGSSQTGELFF
TRBJ1-2,.,TRBV10-3,.,TGTGCCATCAGGTCGACAGCGCTAAACTATGGCTACACCTTC,CAIRSTALNYGYTF
TRBJ1-2,.,TRBV5-6,.,TGTGCCAGCAGCGCGGTTAACTATGGCTACACCTTC,CASSAVNYGYTF
TRBJ2-3,.,TRBV18,TRBD2,TGTGCCAGCTCACCGGGACTAGCCCCAGATACGCAGTATTTT,CASSPGLAPDTQYF
TRBJ2-2,.,TRBV25-1,.,TGTGCCAGCAGTGAATCCTCGCGCACCGGGGAGCTGTTTTTT,CASSESSRTGELFF
TRBJ2-7,.,TRBV28,.,TGTGCCAGCAGTTTAGACAGCTACGAGCAGTACTTC,CASSLDSYEQYF
TRBJ2-2,.,TRBV9,.,TGTGCCAGCAGCCCTGTATCAGGCACCGGGGAGCTGTTTTTT,CASSPVSGTGELFF
TRBJ2-7,.,TRBV6-5,.,TGTGCCAGCAGTTACTCCGGGAAAGTCGACTTCTACGAGCAGTACTTC,CASSYSGKVDFYEQYF
TRBJ2-7,.,TRBV30,TRBD2,TGTGCCTGGAGTGTACTGGGGGGGGAACGGACCGAGCAGTACTTC,CAWSVLGGERTEQYF
TRBJ1-2,.,TRBV2,TRBD1,TGTGCCAGCAGTCGACGCCGGGACAGTACCTATGGCTACACCTTC,CASSRRRDSTYGYTF
TRBJ2-4,.,TRBV10-1,TRBD1,TGCGCCAGCAGTACTCCGGACAGGGAAAACATTCAGTACTTC,CASSTPDRENIQYF
TRBJ1-5,.,TRBV6-5,TRBD1,TGTGCCAGCAGTGCGGACAGGGGAGTAAATCAGCCCCAGCATTTT,CASSADRGVNQPQHF
TRBJ1-3,once,TRBV9,.,TGTGCCAGCAGCGTAGGGGGCCCAGCCTCTGGAAACACCATATATTTT,CASSVGGPASGNTIYF
TRBJ1-3,.,TRBV6-1,TRBD1,TGTGCCAGCAGTGTCGACAGGGTGGAAGCTGGAAACACCATATATTTT,CASSVDRVEAGNTIYF
TRBJ2-1,.,TRBV27,TRBD1,TGTGCCAGCAGTTTCCTCCTTGGACAGGGCCCCTACAATGAGCAGTTCTTC,CASSFLLGQGPYNEQFF
TRBJ1-5,.,TRBV19,.,TGTGCCAGTAGTATTGCAGGGTTTGGGGATAGCAATCAGCCCCAGCATTTT,CASSIAGFGDSNQPQHF
TRBJ2-7,.,TRBV28,TRBD2,TGTGCCAGCAGGACTAGCGGGTCTCACGAGCAGTACTTC,CASRTSGSHEQYF
TRBJ1-2,few,TRBV5-1,.,TGCGCCAGCAGCGTTGAGAGGAACTATGGCTACACCTTC,CASSVERNYGYTF
TRBJ2-3,.,TRBV27,.,TGTGCCAGCAGTTTACGTGTCACAGATACGCAGTATTTT,CASSLRVTDTQYF
TRBJ1-1,once,TRBV19,TRBD1,TGTGCCAGTAGTATGGGGACAGAGATATTGAACACTGAAGCTTTCTTT,CASSMGTEILNTEAFF
TRBJ2-7,few,TRBV7-8,.,TGTGCCAGCAGCTTAGAGACCTGGCCCGGGAGTCCCTACGAGCAGTACTTC,CASSLETWPGSPYEQYF
TRBJ2-7,.,TRBV4-1,TRBD2,TGCGCCAGCAGCCAAGATACGTTGGGCGGGAGCCTCCTTCGGGCGTACTTC,CASSQDTLGGSLLRAYF
TRBJ2-7,.,TRBV2,TRBD1,TGTGCCAGCAGTGAATCCGGGACAGGAGCCTACGAGCAGTACTTC,CASSESGTGAYEQYF
TRBJ2-7,.,TRBV27,.,TGTGCCAGCAGGCCTGGACTGGCCTACGAGCAGTACTTC,CASRPGLAYEQYF
TRBJ2-3,.,TRBV5-1,.,TGCGCCAGCAGCTTGGGGGAGTTTGCAGATACGCAGTATTTT,CASSLGEFADTQYF
TRBJ1-3,.,TRBV30,.,TGTGCCTGGAGAGTTGAGAACCTCGGAAACACCATATATTTT,CAWRVENLGNTIYF
TRBJ2-1,.,TRBV5-5,.,TGTGCCAGCATCCCTAGGGGGGGACAGGCAATGAGTGAGCAGTTCTTC,CASIPRGGQAMSEQFF